These 5 T cell receptor beta chains came from one sample sequenced in a study of blood T cell repertoires in COVID-19. This table comes from immunoSEQ multiplex PCR, and its TCRdb copy is limited to in-frame clones, with some not included. The table shows 100,000 to 150,000 clones, with around nine tenths occurring only once. The specimen sequenced was peripheral blood. These receptors were collected from a man between 65 and 85 years old with active COVID-19.

The rearrangement links TRBV27 to TRBJ1-2, with a weak D call TRBD1 (6 bases). The CDR3 totals 13 residues. V lost 4 bases to trimming and J lost 6 bases, with 12 bases between them. Germline V gene data show CDR1 as MNHEY and CDR2 as SMNVEV (reference sequence). The CDR3 DNA is TGTGCCAGCAGTTGGGGGGGCCCCAATGGCTACACCTTC. This encodes CASSWGGPNGYTF.

This clone was seen only a few times. The chain employs TRBV12-5 and TRBJ2-1, with D perhaps matching TRBD1 (6 bases). CDR1 is LGHNT, CDR2 FRNRAP, per germline. V was cut by 0 bases and J by 4 bases, with 10 bases left in between. The CDR3 covers 15 residues. CDR3 in amino acids: CASGLVIQGYNEQFF. Here the CDR3 DNA reads TGTGCTAGTGGTTTGGTAATACAGGGTTACAATGAGCAGTTCTTC.

The V gene is TRBV5-1, the J gene TRBJ2-3, with 7 bases matching TRBD1. The CDR3 loop spans 15 amino acids. From germline, CDR1 is SGHRS and CDR2 YFSETQ. V shed 4 bases, J shed 6 bases, and the junction held 11 bases outside the gene matches. This CDR3 reads CASSKLTGLGDTQYF. Here the CDR3 DNA reads TGCGCCAGCAGCAAGCTGACAGGGCTTGGTGATACGCAGTATTTT. The full variable domain, rest sourced from reference TRBV5-1 and TRBJ2-3, is KAGVTQTPRYLIKTRGQQVTLSCSPISGHRSVSWYQQTPGQGLQFLFEYFSETQRNKGNFPGRFSGRQFSNSRSEMNVSTLELGDSALYLCASSKLTGLGDTQYFGPGTRLTVL.

J is TRBJ2-3 and V is TRBV5-4, with no clear D. V was trimmed by 0 bases and J by 0 bases, leaving 8 bases between them. The CDR3 runs 15 residues. Germline-derived CDR1 and CDR2 are SGHNT and YYREEE (reference sequence). For the CDR3, the DNA is TGTGCCAGCAGCTTGGGGCCCTTGAGCACAGATACGCAGTATTTT. Translating gives CASSLGPLSTDTQYF.

In this sample, this clone turned up once. CDR3: CASSQIPEKLFF. The CDR3 nucleotides are TGCGCCAGCAGCCAGATTCCTGAAAAACTGTTTTTT. The V gene is TRBV5-1, the J gene TRBJ1-4; no definite D call. Germline assignment: CDR1 SGHRS and CDR2 YFSETQ. The CDR3 loop spans 12 amino acids. V was pared by 4 bases and J by 7 bases, with 8 bases between. Full variable domain (missing parts from reference TRBV5-1 and TRBJ1-4): KAGVTQTPRYLIKTRGQQVTLSCSPISGHRSVSWYQQTPGQGLQFLFEYFSETQRNKGNFPGRFSGRQFSNSRSEMNVSTLELGDSALYLCASSQIPEKLFFGSGTQLSVL.